This is a list of T cell receptor beta chains from one sample in a study of T cells after yellow fever vaccination. TCRdb passed the 5' RACE reads through MiXCR, listing each CDR3 protein once. The data hold some 500,000 distinct CDR3 sequences, with approximately 13% observed a single time. The sequencing used PBMCs, collected on the day of the yellow fever booster vaccination. Receptors originate from a man aged 25 to 45 who received the YFV17D yellow fever vaccine. The CDR3 runs from the conserved cysteine through the conserved F or W. Each record gives: V gene, D gene, J gene, clone size, CDR3 DNA, CDR3 protein. The D gene is left open where the match is weak. Size is stated for part of the rows, as once, few or many counts, or as a class when the clone is expanded.

V: TRBV27
D: .
J: TRBJ1-2
size: many
DNA: TGTGCCAGCAGTTTAGAGGGGCAGGGCTACACCTTC
CDR3: CASSLEGQGYTF

V: TRBV6-2/TRBV6-3
D: .
J: TRBJ2-1
size: .
DNA: TGTGCCAGCAGCAACAGGTTCTACAATGAGCAGTTCTTC
CDR3: CASSNRFYNEQFF

V: TRBV7-6
D: .
J: TRBJ2-7
size: few
DNA: TGTGCCAGCAGCTTATCCCTCAACGTTGCCGAGCAGTACTTC
CDR3: CASSLSLNVAEQYF

V: TRBV5-4
D: TRBD2
J: TRBJ2-1
size: .
DNA: TGTGCCAGCAGCTTTCTAGCGGGAGGTGAAGAGCAGTTCTTC
CDR3: CASSFLAGGEEQFF

V: TRBV5-1
D: .
J: TRBJ2-3
size: many
DNA: TGCGCCAGCAGCCAACCGATAAGAGGGAAGGCTGCAGATACGCAGTATTTT
CDR3: CASSQPIRGKAADTQYF

V: TRBV12-3/TRBV12-4
D: .
J: TRBJ2-5
size: few
DNA: TGTGCCAGCAGCCGGAGGGCTGCCGAAGAGACCCAGTACTTC
CDR3: CASSRRAAEETQYF

V: TRBV7-8
D: .
J: TRBJ2-6
size: .
DNA: TGTGCCAGCAGCATACAGGGACGTGGCAAGGCCAACGTCCTGACTTTC
CDR3: CASSIQGRGKANVLTF

V: TRBV9
D: .
J: TRBJ2-7
size: .
DNA: TGTGCCAGCAGCCCCCAAGTGGGGGGATTTAACGAGCAGTACTTC
CDR3: CASSPQVGGFNEQYF

V: TRBV7-3
D: .
J: TRBJ1-1
size: many
DNA: TGTGCCAGTTCTTACGAGATGAACACTGAAGCTTTCTTT
CDR3: CASSYEMNTEAFF

V: TRBV4-3
D: TRBD2
J: TRBJ2-7
size: many
DNA: TGCGCCAGCAGCCTACGTAGACTAGCGGGAGCCGAGCAGTACTTC
CDR3: CASSLRRLAGAEQYF

V: TRBV29-1
D: .
J: TRBJ2-1
size: .
DNA: TGCAGCGTGGGATCTGAGCAGTTCTTC
CDR3: CSVGSEQFF

V: TRBV12-3/TRBV12-4
D: .
J: TRBJ2-5
size: .
DNA: TGTGCCAGCGGTAAAGGGGTCCAAGAGACCCAGTACTTC
CDR3: CASGKGVQETQYF

V: TRBV5-4
D: .
J: TRBJ2-3
size: many
DNA: TGTGCCAGCAGCTTAGACTGGAATACGCAGTATTTT
CDR3: CASSLDWNTQYF

V: TRBV14
D: .
J: TRBJ2-1
size: few
DNA: TGTGCCAGCAGCCAAGCGCCCCCTGGGGATGAGCAGTTCTTC
CDR3: CASSQAPPGDEQFF

V: TRBV7-8
D: .
J: TRBJ1-1
size: few
DNA: TGTGCCAGCAGCTCCATCGCCGGGGAATACACTGAAGCTTTCTTT
CDR3: CASSSIAGEYTEAFF

V: TRBV12-3/TRBV12-4
D: TRBD1
J: TRBJ2-7
size: .
DNA: TGTGCCAGCAGTGTATACCCAGGACAGGGGCCTTCCTACGAGCAGTACTTC
CDR3: CASSVYPGQGPSYEQYF

V: TRBV4-1
D: TRBD2
J: TRBJ2-1
size: few
DNA: TGCGCCAGCAGCCAAGATCGAGCGGCGGGAGCCTACAATGAGCAGTTCTTC
CDR3: CASSQDRAAGAYNEQFF

V: TRBV11-2
D: .
J: TRBJ2-1
size: .
DNA: TGTGCCAGCAGCTTGTACGGGCTTAATGAGCAGTTCTTC
CDR3: CASSLYGLNEQFF

V: TRBV12-3/TRBV12-4
D: .
J: TRBJ1-2
size: .
DNA: TGTGCCAGCAGTTTTGGCAGGGGCTATGGCTACACCTTC
CDR3: CASSFGRGYGYTF

V: TRBV7-8
D: TRBD1
J: TRBJ2-5
size: few
DNA: TGTGCCAGTCGACAGGGCCTATGGGAGACCCAGTACTTC
CDR3: CASRQGLWETQYF

V: TRBV29-1
D: .
J: TRBJ2-3
size: .
DNA: TGCAGCGTTCAGGGAGGCACAGATACGCAGTATTTT
CDR3: CSVQGGTDTQYF

V: TRBV5-1
D: .
J: TRBJ2-3
size: .
DNA: TGCGCCAGCAGCTCAGGCCCAGCTGGTTCGGCAGATACGCAGTATTTT
CDR3: CASSSGPAGSADTQYF

V: TRBV30
D: .
J: TRBJ1-1
size: few
DNA: TGTGCCTGTTTGGACGATGAAAACACTGAAGCTTTCTTT
CDR3: CACLDDENTEAFF

V: TRBV20-1
D: TRBD2
J: TRBJ2-3
size: .
DNA: TGCAGTGCTAGACAAGGACTAGCGGCTAGCACAGATACGCAGTATTTT
CDR3: CSARQGLAASTDTQYF

V: TRBV5-5
D: .
J: TRBJ2-2
size: .
DNA: TGTGCCAGCAGCTTGGTTAACAGGGTCGCCGGGGAGCTGTTTTTT
CDR3: CASSLVNRVAGELFF

V: TRBV20-1
D: .
J: TRBJ1-2
size: few
DNA: TGCAGTGCTAGAAATCGAGAGGGGGACTATGGCTACACCTTC
CDR3: CSARNREGDYGYTF

V: TRBV7-9
D: .
J: TRBJ2-7
size: .
DNA: TGTGCCAGCAGCTTCCTACTGGGTTATCACTCCTACGAGCAGTACTTC
CDR3: CASSFLLGYHSYEQYF

V: TRBV7-3
D: TRBD2
J: TRBJ2-1
size: many
DNA: TGTGCCAGCAGCCTCTTAGGGACTAGCGGGTCTTACAATGAGCAGTTCTTC
CDR3: CASSLLGTSGSYNEQFF

V: TRBV29-1
D: .
J: TRBJ1-1
size: few
DNA: TGCAGCGTTGCAATGGGTGGTACTGAAGCTTTCTTT
CDR3: CSVAMGGTEAFF

V: TRBV20-1
D: TRBD2
J: TRBJ2-1
size: .
DNA: TGCAGTGCTAGAGAGACCTTCACTAGCGGTCGGAATGAGCAGTTCTTC
CDR3: CSARETFTSGRNEQFF

V: TRBV5-1
D: TRBD2
J: TRBJ2-1
size: few
DNA: TGCGCCAGCAGCTTGAGGACTAGCGGAGGGAGTGAGCAGTTCTTC
CDR3: CASSLRTSGGSEQFF

V: TRBV7-8
D: .
J: TRBJ1-1
size: few
DNA: TGTGCCAGCAGCTTATTCCCAGACAGACCGAACACTGAAGCTTTCTTT
CDR3: CASSLFPDRPNTEAFF

V: TRBV5-1
D: TRBD2
J: TRBJ2-7
size: few
DNA: TGCGCCAGCAGCACTAGCGTTCCCTACGAGCAGTACTTC
CDR3: CASSTSVPYEQYF

V: TRBV10-3
D: .
J: TRBJ2-3
size: few
DNA: TGTGCCATCAGAGTGGCGCCGGTCAGCACAGATACGCAGTATTTT
CDR3: CAIRVAPVSTDTQYF

V: TRBV7-6
D: .
J: TRBJ2-3
size: .
DNA: TGTGCCAGCAGCCAATGGGCGGGCCTCACAGATACGCAGTATTTT
CDR3: CASSQWAGLTDTQYF

V: TRBV9
D: TRBD2
J: TRBJ2-3
size: .
DNA: TGTGCCAGCAGCGTAGGAGCGGGAGGGGATACGCAGTATTTT
CDR3: CASSVGAGGDTQYF

V: TRBV7-9
D: TRBD2
J: TRBJ2-7
size: few
DNA: TGTGCCAGCAGCTATCCGGGACTAGCACCCTACGAGCAGTACTTC
CDR3: CASSYPGLAPYEQYF

V: TRBV27
D: .
J: TRBJ2-3
size: few
DNA: TGTGCCAGCAGGAGAACGTTTGGTGGCACAGATACGCAGTATTTT
CDR3: CASRRTFGGTDTQYF

V: TRBV7-8
D: .
J: TRBJ2-5
size: few
DNA: TGTGCCAGCAACCCTCTAAGGCAAGAGACCCAGTACTTC
CDR3: CASNPLRQETQYF

V: TRBV6-1
D: .
J: TRBJ2-5
size: .
DNA: TGTGCCAGCAGTGAATTTAATTGGTCTGGGGAGACCCAGTACTTC
CDR3: CASSEFNWSGETQYF

V: TRBV7-9
D: TRBD1
J: TRBJ1-1
size: many
DNA: TGTGCCAGCAGCCGGGACAGGTCTCCCGAAGCTTTCTTT
CDR3: CASSRDRSPEAFF

V: TRBV5-6
D: TRBD1
J: TRBJ2-1
size: few
DNA: TGTGCCAGCAGTCAAGACAGGGTGTACAATGAGCAGTTCTTC
CDR3: CASSQDRVYNEQFF

V: TRBV6-2/TRBV6-3
D: TRBD2
J: TRBJ2-1
size: .
DNA: TGTGCCAGCAGTCCCGGAGGGACTAGGCGACAAGAGCAGTTCTTC
CDR3: CASSPGGTRRQEQFF

V: TRBV6-5
D: .
J: TRBJ2-1
size: .
DNA: TGTGCCAGCAGTTACTCGTGGAGGCCGCGACAGGGAGGCCAGCTCTTC
CDR3: CASSYSWRPRQGGQLF

V: TRBV5-6
D: .
J: TRBJ2-7
size: .
DNA: TGTGCCAGCAGCTTGGCGGGTTCGGGCTACCAGCAGTACTTC
CDR3: CASSLAGSGYQQYF

V: TRBV20-1
D: .
J: TRBJ2-7
size: few
DNA: TGCAGTGCTAGCCCCCCCTCGTCATCCTACGAGCAGTACTTC
CDR3: CSASPPSSSYEQYF

V: TRBV5-1
D: .
J: TRBJ1-6
size: .
DNA: TGCGCCAGCAGCCCGGACGGAGCTCTCTCACCCCTCCACTTT
CDR3: CASSPDGALSPLHF

V: TRBV7-9
D: .
J: TRBJ2-5
size: .
DNA: TGTGCCAGCAGCCAAGTCCAATGGGGGAACCAAGAGACCCAGTACTTC
CDR3: CASSQVQWGNQETQYF

V: TRBV24-1
D: .
J: TRBJ2-1
size: few
DNA: TGTGCCACCAGTGACCCGAGGAGGAGTGTTAATGAGCAGTTCTTC
CDR3: CATSDPRRSVNEQFF

V: TRBV7-8
D: .
J: TRBJ2-7
size: .
DNA: TGTGCCAGCAGCTTATCGGACACCTTTTCCTACGAGCAGTACTTC
CDR3: CASSLSDTFSYEQYF

V: TRBV5-1
D: TRBD1
J: TRBJ2-7
size: few
DNA: TGCGCCAGCAGCTTGGTCGGGACAGGGGGGATCGGCCACGAGCAGTACTTC
CDR3: CASSLVGTGGIGHEQYF

V: TRBV7-2
D: .
J: TRBJ2-3
size: .
DNA: TGTGCCAGCAGACGAAGAGGGATTGTTGGGTATTTT
CDR3: CASRRRGIVGYF